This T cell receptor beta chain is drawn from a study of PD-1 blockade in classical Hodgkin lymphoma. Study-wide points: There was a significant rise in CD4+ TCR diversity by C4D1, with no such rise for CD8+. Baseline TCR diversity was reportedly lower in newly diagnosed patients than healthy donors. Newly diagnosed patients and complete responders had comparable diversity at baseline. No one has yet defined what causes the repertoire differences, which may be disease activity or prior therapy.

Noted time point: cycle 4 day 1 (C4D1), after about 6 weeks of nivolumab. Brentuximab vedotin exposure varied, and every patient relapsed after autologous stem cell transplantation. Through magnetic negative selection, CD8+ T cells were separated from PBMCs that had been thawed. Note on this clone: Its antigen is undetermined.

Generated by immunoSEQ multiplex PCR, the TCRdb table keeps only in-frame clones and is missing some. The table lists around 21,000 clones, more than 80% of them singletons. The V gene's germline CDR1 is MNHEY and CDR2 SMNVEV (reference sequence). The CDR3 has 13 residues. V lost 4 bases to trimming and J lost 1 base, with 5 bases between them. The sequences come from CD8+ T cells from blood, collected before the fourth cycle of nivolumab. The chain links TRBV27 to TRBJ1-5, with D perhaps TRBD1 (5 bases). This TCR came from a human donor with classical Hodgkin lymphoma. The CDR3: CASSWDSNQPQHF. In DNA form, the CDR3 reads TGTGCCAGCAGTTGGGACAGCAATCAGCCCCAGCATTTT.